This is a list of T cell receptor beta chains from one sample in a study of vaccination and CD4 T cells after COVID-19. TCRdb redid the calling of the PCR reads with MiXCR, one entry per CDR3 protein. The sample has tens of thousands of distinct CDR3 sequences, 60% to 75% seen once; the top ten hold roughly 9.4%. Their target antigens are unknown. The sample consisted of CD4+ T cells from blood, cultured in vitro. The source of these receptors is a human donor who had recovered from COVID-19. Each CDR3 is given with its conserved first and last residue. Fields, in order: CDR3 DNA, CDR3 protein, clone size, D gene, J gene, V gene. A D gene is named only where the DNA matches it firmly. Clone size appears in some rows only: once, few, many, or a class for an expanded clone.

CDR3 DNA: TGTGCCAGTAGGAGACCGGGAGCCGCGAGGGAAGAAGCTTTCTTT; CDR3 protein: CASRRPGAAREEAFF; clone size: -; D gene: -; J gene: TRBJ1-1; V gene: TRBV19
CDR3 DNA: TGTGCCAGCAGCTTGACAGGGCCTGGGACTGAAGCTTTCTTT; CDR3 protein: CASSLTGPGTEAFF; clone size: -; D gene: TRBD1; J gene: TRBJ1-1; V gene: TRBV7-2
CDR3 DNA: TGTGCCAGCAGCTTACTCACCCTGGTATCTGAAGCTTTCTTT; CDR3 protein: CASSLLTLVSEAFF; clone size: -; D gene: -; J gene: TRBJ1-1; V gene: TRBV7-9
CDR3 DNA: TGTGCCAGCAGCTACGGACAGGGACGACAAGGAAACACCATATATTTT; CDR3 protein: CASSYGQGRQGNTIYF; clone size: -; D gene: TRBD1; J gene: TRBJ1-3; V gene: TRBV7-6
CDR3 DNA: TGCAGTGCTAGAGCTTGGACTAGCGGGGGGGTATTCACAGATACGCAGTATTTT; CDR3 protein: CSARAWTSGGVFTDTQYF; clone size: few; D gene: TRBD2; J gene: TRBJ2-3; V gene: TRBV20-1
CDR3 DNA: TGCAGTGCTAGAGAGTGGCAGCGGACTCACCACTACACCTTC; CDR3 protein: CSAREWQRTHHYTF; clone size: -; D gene: -; J gene: TRBJ1-2; V gene: TRBV20-1
CDR3 DNA: TGCAGTGGCCTCTGGCCGGGAGGAAGGGCCGGGGAGCTGTTTTTT; CDR3 protein: CSGLWPGGRAGELFF; clone size: -; D gene: TRBD2; J gene: TRBJ2-2; V gene: TRBV20-1
CDR3 DNA: TGTGCCACCAGCAGAGAGGGGACAGGGAGGACTTTCTTT; CDR3 protein: CATSREGTGRTFF; clone size: -; D gene: TRBD1; J gene: TRBJ1-1; V gene: TRBV15
CDR3 DNA: TGTGCTACACAGGGGCCCGTGAACACTGAAGCTTTCTTT; CDR3 protein: CATQGPVNTEAFF; clone size: -; D gene: TRBD1; J gene: TRBJ1-1; V gene: TRBV30
CDR3 DNA: TGTGCCAGCGAGGGGGCATATGGCTACACCTTC; CDR3 protein: CASEGAYGYTF; clone size: once; D gene: TRBD1; J gene: TRBJ1-2; V gene: TRBV25-1
CDR3 DNA: TGTGCCAGCATTGTAAGGTCGCCGGCCGGGTCACCCCCCCACTTT; CDR3 protein: CASIVRSPAGSPPHF; clone size: -; D gene: -; J gene: TRBJ1-6; V gene: TRBV2
CDR3 DNA: TGTGCCAGCAGTTTATGGACACACGAAAAACTGTTTTTT; CDR3 protein: CASSLWTHEKLFF; clone size: -; D gene: -; J gene: TRBJ1-4; V gene: TRBV27
CDR3 DNA: TGTGCCAGCACCCGCCCGCGCGGGTCCACAGATACGCAGTATTTT; CDR3 protein: CASTRPRGSTDTQYF; clone size: -; D gene: -; J gene: TRBJ2-3; V gene: TRBV6-2/TRBV6-3
CDR3 DNA: TGTGCCAGCAGTTTAAAGGCAGGGGTGAATCAGCCCCAGCATTTT; CDR3 protein: CASSLKAGVNQPQHF; clone size: -; D gene: -; J gene: TRBJ1-5; V gene: TRBV28
CDR3 DNA: TGTGCCAGCTCTAGGACCTCAGGCAATCAGCCCCAGCATTTT; CDR3 protein: CASSRTSGNQPQHF; clone size: -; D gene: -; J gene: TRBJ1-5; V gene: TRBV6-1
CDR3 DNA: TGTGCCAGCAGCACTCCGACGGTGAACACTGAAGCTTTCTTT; CDR3 protein: CASSTPTVNTEAFF; clone size: -; D gene: -; J gene: TRBJ1-1; V gene: TRBV7-2
CDR3 DNA: TGTGCCATCAGTGATCTCAGGGGAAGGGTTGGAAACACCATATATTTT; CDR3 protein: CAISDLRGRVGNTIYF; clone size: few; D gene: -; J gene: TRBJ1-3; V gene: TRBV10-3
CDR3 DNA: TGTGCCAGCAGCTTAGAAGGACAGGCGGAGACCCAGTACTTC; CDR3 protein: CASSLEGQAETQYF; clone size: -; D gene: TRBD1; J gene: TRBJ2-5; V gene: TRBV7-2
CDR3 DNA: TGTGCCAGTAGTAGAGGGACAGGGGGCAGGATGGAGACCCAGTACTTC; CDR3 protein: CASSRGTGGRMETQYF; clone size: -; D gene: TRBD1; J gene: TRBJ2-5; V gene: TRBV19
CDR3 DNA: TGCAGTGCTGGAGCAACCCAGGGGAGTAATTCACCCCTCCACTTT; CDR3 protein: CSAGATQGSNSPLHF; clone size: -; D gene: -; J gene: TRBJ1-6; V gene: TRBV20-1
CDR3 DNA: TGCAGTGCTAATGGACGGAACACAGATACGCAGTATTTT; CDR3 protein: CSANGRNTDTQYF; clone size: -; D gene: -; J gene: TRBJ2-3; V gene: TRBV20-1
CDR3 DNA: TGTGCCAGCGGAAGAGATACGCAGTATTTT; CDR3 protein: CASGRDTQYF; clone size: -; D gene: -; J gene: TRBJ2-3; V gene: TRBV27
CDR3 DNA: TGTGCCAGCAGCCCCGATAGCGGGAAAAGCACAGATACGCAGTATTTT; CDR3 protein: CASSPDSGKSTDTQYF; clone size: -; D gene: TRBD2; J gene: TRBJ2-3; V gene: TRBV6-2/TRBV6-3
CDR3 DNA: TGTGCCAGCAGTCCCCGGCGGGGGCGAGGAAACACCATATATTTT; CDR3 protein: CASSPRRGRGNTIYF; clone size: -; D gene: -; J gene: TRBJ1-3; V gene: TRBV27
CDR3 DNA: TGTGCCAGCAGTTCTTTCCTGGGAGATTCACCCCTCCACTTT; CDR3 protein: CASSSFLGDSPLHF; clone size: -; D gene: -; J gene: TRBJ1-6; V gene: TRBV6-5
CDR3 DNA: TGTGCCAGCTCAACCAAGAGGGGGACCACCGGGGAGCTGTTTTTT; CDR3 protein: CASSTKRGTTGELFF; clone size: -; D gene: -; J gene: TRBJ2-2; V gene: TRBV7-3
CDR3 DNA: TGTGCCAGCAGCCTAAGACACCTGAGCTCCTACAATGAGCAGTTCTTC; CDR3 protein: CASSLRHLSSYNEQFF; clone size: few; D gene: -; J gene: TRBJ2-1; V gene: TRBV7-2
CDR3 DNA: TGCAGTGCCAGGACAGGTATCTCCTACGAGCAGTACTTC; CDR3 protein: CSARTGISYEQYF; clone size: -; D gene: TRBD1; J gene: TRBJ2-7; V gene: TRBV20-1
CDR3 DNA: TGTGCCTGGAATGCTAACGCAAATGGCTACACCTTC; CDR3 protein: CAWNANANGYTF; clone size: -; D gene: -; J gene: TRBJ1-2; V gene: TRBV30
CDR3 DNA: TGTGCCAGCAGCTTAGTGGACAGGGGTAATGAAAAACTGTTTTTT; CDR3 protein: CASSLVDRGNEKLFF; clone size: -; D gene: TRBD1; J gene: TRBJ1-4; V gene: TRBV7-9
CDR3 DNA: TGTGCCACCAGTGATTCCGCGCGTGGGGTCGGCAATCAGCCCCAGCATTTT; CDR3 protein: CATSDSARGVGNQPQHF; clone size: -; D gene: -; J gene: TRBJ1-5; V gene: TRBV24-1
CDR3 DNA: TGTGCCTGGAGAACCCTTAGTAATTCACCCCTCCACTTT; CDR3 protein: CAWRTLSNSPLHF; clone size: -; D gene: -; J gene: TRBJ1-6; V gene: TRBV30
CDR3 DNA: TGTGCCAGCAGTTCCCGGGGCAGGGTTGGTATCTATGAGCAGTTCTTC; CDR3 protein: CASSSRGRVGIYEQFF; clone size: -; D gene: -; J gene: TRBJ2-1; V gene: TRBV6-2/TRBV6-3
CDR3 DNA: TGTGCCAGCAGTTCGACCGGGACAGGGTTAACTGAAGCTTTCTTT; CDR3 protein: CASSSTGTGLTEAFF; clone size: -; D gene: TRBD1; J gene: TRBJ1-1; V gene: TRBV12-3/TRBV12-4
CDR3 DNA: TGTGCCAGCAACTTACGCGGGACCCAGTACTTC; CDR3 protein: CASNLRGTQYF; clone size: -; D gene: -; J gene: TRBJ2-5; V gene: TRBV28
CDR3 DNA: TGTGCCAGCAGCCCAAGGGGAGGGGATGGCTACACCTTC; CDR3 protein: CASSPRGGDGYTF; clone size: few; D gene: -; J gene: TRBJ1-2; V gene: TRBV7-2
CDR3 DNA: TGTGCCAGCAGTTACAAAGACACTCACTCCTACGAGCAGTACTTC; CDR3 protein: CASSYKDTHSYEQYF; clone size: -; D gene: -; J gene: TRBJ2-7; V gene: TRBV6-5
CDR3 DNA: TGTGCCAGCAGTGAAGGCTCAGGGGTCGAGCAGTACTTC; CDR3 protein: CASSEGSGVEQYF; clone size: -; D gene: -; J gene: TRBJ2-7; V gene: TRBV2
CDR3 DNA: TGTGCCAGCACCCAAATCCGGGACAGGGAGAGGAGTGAAAAACTGTTTTTT; CDR3 protein: CASTQIRDRERSEKLFF; clone size: -; D gene: TRBD1; J gene: TRBJ1-4; V gene: TRBV6-1
CDR3 DNA: TGTGCCAGCAGCGTATCGGGGATCCGTTGGGGCTACACCTTC; CDR3 protein: CASSVSGIRWGYTF; clone size: -; D gene: -; J gene: TRBJ1-2; V gene: TRBV9
CDR3 DNA: TGTGCCTGGAGTGTATGGAGCGGGAGTGGAGAGACCCAGTACTTC; CDR3 protein: CAWSVWSGSGETQYF; clone size: -; D gene: TRBD2; J gene: TRBJ2-5; V gene: TRBV30
CDR3 DNA: TGTGCCATCCCCAGACAGGGACCGGCGGCTTTCTTT; CDR3 protein: CAIPRQGPAAFF; clone size: -; D gene: TRBD1; J gene: TRBJ1-1; V gene: TRBV6-1
CDR3 DNA: TGTGCCAGCAGTGTTTCCAGGGGCTTGGACGAGCAGTACTTC; CDR3 protein: CASSVSRGLDEQYF; clone size: -; D gene: -; J gene: TRBJ2-7; V gene: TRBV6-1
CDR3 DNA: TGCGGGGGGGGACTAGCGGGAGGATCGGCCAAAAACATTCAGTACTTC; CDR3 protein: CGGGLAGGSAKNIQYF; clone size: -; D gene: TRBD2; J gene: TRBJ2-4; V gene: TRBV30
CDR3 DNA: TGCAGTGTAGAGGCGGGGGCTGGAGAGACCCAGTACTTC; CDR3 protein: CSVEAGAGETQYF; clone size: few; D gene: -; J gene: TRBJ2-5; V gene: TRBV20-1
CDR3 DNA: TGTGCCAGCAAGGGACAGAATAGCAATCAGCCCCAGCATTTT; CDR3 protein: CASKGQNSNQPQHF; clone size: few; D gene: TRBD1; J gene: TRBJ1-5; V gene: TRBV2
CDR3 DNA: TGCAGTGCTCGATCCGGGGCCAACACTGAAGCTTTCTTT; CDR3 protein: CSARSGANTEAFF; clone size: few; D gene: -; J gene: TRBJ1-1; V gene: TRBV20-1
CDR3 DNA: TGTGCCAGCAGCCTGCTGACTAAGACCGGGGAGCTGTTTTTT; CDR3 protein: CASSLLTKTGELFF; clone size: -; D gene: -; J gene: TRBJ2-2; V gene: TRBV7-3
CDR3 DNA: TGTGCCAGCAGCAAGGGGCAGTATAGCAATCAGCCCCAGCATTTT; CDR3 protein: CASSKGQYSNQPQHF; clone size: few; D gene: -; J gene: TRBJ1-5; V gene: TRBV6-1
CDR3 DNA: TGTGCCAGCAGTTTAGGGACCCCGGGGGGCTACACCTTC; CDR3 protein: CASSLGTPGGYTF; clone size: few; D gene: -; J gene: TRBJ1-2; V gene: TRBV12-3/TRBV12-4
CDR3 DNA: TGTGCCAGCAGAGCGCCCGGGGGTCGGGCTGGCTACACCTTC; CDR3 protein: CASRAPGGRAGYTF; clone size: few; D gene: -; J gene: TRBJ1-2; V gene: TRBV27
CDR3 DNA: TGTGCCAGCAGCGGACAGATGAACACTGAAGCTTTCTTT; CDR3 protein: CASSGQMNTEAFF; clone size: medium-sized; D gene: -; J gene: TRBJ1-1; V gene: TRBV4-2
CDR3 DNA: TGCGCCAGCAGCCAAGAGAGGCACGGGAGCTTTGATACGCAGTATTTT; CDR3 protein: CASSQERHGSFDTQYF; clone size: -; D gene: -; J gene: TRBJ2-3; V gene: TRBV4-3
CDR3 DNA: TGTGCCTGGAGTGTAGGCGGCGACCCTCATACGCAGTATTTT; CDR3 protein: CAWSVGGDPHTQYF; clone size: -; D gene: -; J gene: TRBJ2-3; V gene: TRBV30
CDR3 DNA: TGTGCCAGCAGGGGGGGGGGAATAAATTCACCCCTCCACTTT; CDR3 protein: CASRGGGINSPLHF; clone size: few; D gene: -; J gene: TRBJ1-6; V gene: TRBV28
CDR3 DNA: TGTGCCACCAGCAGAGATTGGGGCGTCGGAAACACCATATATTTT; CDR3 protein: CATSRDWGVGNTIYF; clone size: -; D gene: -; J gene: TRBJ1-3; V gene: TRBV15
CDR3 DNA: TGTGCCAGCAGTGACGGGACAACGAACACCGGGGAGCTGTTTTTT; CDR3 protein: CASSDGTTNTGELFF; clone size: few; D gene: -; J gene: TRBJ2-2; V gene: TRBV6-2/TRBV6-3
CDR3 DNA: TGTGCCAGCAGCGCGGCGGTCCCTGGAAACACCATATATTTT; CDR3 protein: CASSAAVPGNTIYF; clone size: -; D gene: -; J gene: TRBJ1-3; V gene: TRBV7-9
CDR3 DNA: TGTGCCAGCAGCTTAATCCTTGGCTACACCTTC; CDR3 protein: CASSLILGYTF; clone size: -; D gene: -; J gene: TRBJ1-2; V gene: TRBV7-8
CDR3 DNA: TGTGCCACCAGCAGTCGTACAGCCCGGGGCACAGATACGCAGTATTTT; CDR3 protein: CATSSRTARGTDTQYF; clone size: few; D gene: -; J gene: TRBJ2-3; V gene: TRBV15